The 19 T cell receptor beta chains listed next were all sequenced from one sample in a study of blood T cell repertoires in COVID-19. Libraries were prepared by immunoSEQ multiplex PCR; TCRdb keeps only in-frame clonotypes and omits some of them. The table has around 110,000 clones, 80% seen once. The specimen was peripheral blood. These receptors were obtained from a man aged 60-69 years with active or convalescent COVID-19.

The chain recombines TRBV9 with TRBJ1-5, with TRBD1 matching 9 bases. The CDR3 is made up of 16 amino acids. V lost 0 bases and J lost 3; bases outside the gene matches: 4. Germline CDR1 reads SGDLS; CDR2 reads YYNGEE. The CDR3 here is CASSVGTGGNNQPQHF. DNA for the CDR3: TGTGCCAGCAGCGTAGGAACAGGGGGCAACAATCAGCCCCAGCATTTT.

The rearrangement links TRBV2 to TRBJ2-3; 8 nucleotides line up with TRBD1. Germline assignment: CDR1 SNHLY and CDR2 FYNNEI. The CDR3 runs to 14 residues. The V gene end was trimmed by 7 bases and the J gene end by 6 bases; junction bases not matched to a gene: 9. CDR3 amino acids: CASNSGGAGDTQYF. The CDR3 nucleotides read TGTGCCAGCAATTCAGGGGGCGCGGGGGATACGCAGTATTTT.

The gene calls are TRBV7-2 and TRBJ2-5, with D possibly TRBD2 on 5 matching bases. Trimming stripped 4 bases from V and 5 bases from J, with 8 bases between. Germline CDR1 and CDR2: SGHTA and FQGNSA. The CDR3 covers 12 residues. The CDR3 spells CASSSRRETQYF. The CDR3 nucleotides are TGTGCCAGCAGCTCCAGGAGGGAGACCCAGTACTTC.

The chain combines TRBV30 with TRBJ2-2; 11 bases map to TRBD2. The CDR3 totals 14 residues. Germline CDR1 reads GTSNPN; CDR2 reads SVGIG (reference sequence). J gave up 4 bases and V 2 bases, and 0 bases lay outside the gene matches. The CDR3 bases are TGTGCCTGGAGTACTAGCGGGAGCACCGGGGAGCTGTTTTTT. This gives the protein CAWSTSGSTGELFF.

With respect to this clone: This CDR3 is also generated by other DNA sequences in the sample. The rearrangement joins TRBV2 to TRBJ2-3, with 10 nucleotides matching TRBD2. Germline CDR1 and CDR2: SNHLY and FYNNEI. V was pared by 6 bases and J by 2 bases, with 8 bases of the junction left unmatched. This CDR3 has 16 amino acids. CDR3: CASRTGTSANTDTQYF. CDR3 bases: TGTGCCAGCAGGACCGGGACTAGCGCGAACACAGATACGCAGTATTTT.

The V call is TRBV30, the J call TRBJ2-1; TRBD2 aligns across 7 bases. The CDR3 runs 13 residues. Germline V gene sequence: CDR1 GTSNPN, CDR2 SVGIG (reference sequence). The J segment lost 6 bases and the V segment lost 5 bases, leaving 7 bases of the junction unmatched. The CDR3 here is CAWSGRWVNEQFF. The DNA of the CDR3 is TGTGCCTGGTCCGGGAGGTGGGTCAATGAGCAGTTCTTC. Full variable domain (missing parts from reference TRBV30 and TRBJ2-1): SQTIHQWPATLVQPVGSPLSLECTVEGTSNPNLYWYRQAAGRGLQLLFYSVGIGQISSEVPQNLSASRPQDRQFILSSKKLLLSDSGFYLCAWSGRWVNEQFFGPGTRLTVL.

The V and J genes are TRBV28 and TRBJ2-7; 9 nucleotides match TRBD2. The trim removed 6 bases at V and 1 base at J, leaving 4 bases unmatched. The CDR3 is 14 residues long. In germline, CDR1 is MDHEN, CDR2 SYDVKM. CDR3 amino acids: CASSVSGSSYEQYF. The CDR3 DNA reads TGTGCCAGCAGCGTTAGCGGGAGTTCCTACGAGCAGTACTTC. Combining the CDR3 with reference TRBV28 and TRBJ2-7 gives the whole variable domain DVKVTQSSRYLVKRTGEKVFLECVQDMDHENMFWYRQDPGLGLRLIYFSYDVKMKEKGDIPEGYSVSREKKERFSLILESASTNQTSMYLCASSVSGSSYEQYFGPGTRLTVT.

The chain combines TRBV6-5 with TRBJ1-2; TRBD1 matches at 8 bases. Germline-derived CDR1 and CDR2 are MNHEY and SVGAGI. CDR3 length equals 15 residues. The V and J ends lost 2 bases and 4 bases, in that order; junction bases with no gene match: 6. CDR3 sequence: CASSYQNTGGYGYTF. The DNA for the CDR3 is TGTGCCAGCAGTTACCAGAATACAGGGGGCTATGGCTACACCTTC.

The J gene is TRBJ2-2, the V gene TRBV28; 7 bases match TRBD1. The ends lost 4 bases at V and 2 bases at J; junction bases unmatched: 4. There are 15 residues in the CDR3. The germline gives CDR1 MDHEN, CDR2 SYDVKM. The CDR3 region has the DNA TGTGCCAGCAGTTCGACAGGGACCAACACCGGGGAGCTGTTTTTT. This sequence encodes CASSSTGTNTGELFF.

This clone came up a few times. The chain has TRBV18 and TRBJ2-2, with 8 bases lining up with TRBD2. V lost 6 bases and J lost 7; bases outside the gene matches: 4. The CDR3 is 13 amino acids. Germline V CDR1 and CDR2: KGHSH, LQKENI. The CDR3 spells CASSGLEDGELFF. DNA of the CDR3: TGTGCCAGCTCGGGACTAGAGGACGGGGAGCTGTTTTTT.

This rearrangement joins TRBV6-2 or TRBV6-3 to TRBJ2-1; D is undetermined. Germline V gene sequence: CDR1 MNHEY, CDR2 SVGEGT. Deletions cut 0 bases from V and 12 bases from J, with 12 bases between. The CDR3 has 13 residues. The CDR3: CASSYSIFATQFF. The CDR3 DNA reads TGTGCCAGCAGTTACTCGATTTTCGCTACGCAGTTCTTC.

This rearrangement joins TRBV18 to TRBJ1-5, with 8 bases aligning to TRBD1. V lost 3 bases to trimming and J lost 5 bases; unmatched junction nucleotides: 3. This CDR3 has 14 residues. Germline V gene sequence: CDR1 KGHSH, CDR2 LQKENI. The CDR3 region has the DNA TGTGCCAGCTCACCCGGACAGGGCGATCAGCCCCAGCATTTT. Translation gives CASSPGQGDQPQHF.

The J gene is TRBJ1-1, the V gene TRBV6-5; 7 bases agree with TRBD1. V lost 7 bases, J lost 4 bases, and 12 bases stayed unmatched. This CDR3 is built from 15 residues. The germline CDR1 and CDR2 sequences are MNHEY and SVGAGI. This CDR3 reads CASTQSPGGSTEAFF. The CDR3 bases are TGTGCCAGCACCCAATCCCCAGGGGGGAGCACTGAAGCTTTCTTT.

The chain joins TRBV7-2 to TRBJ2-1; 11 nucleotides line up with TRBD2. Germline values: CDR1 SGHTA, CDR2 FQGNSA. The V and J ends lost 5 bases and 6 bases, in that order; junction bases with no gene match: 6. This CDR3 spans 15 amino acids. The CDR3 region has the DNA TGTGCCAGCAGCAAACTAGCGGGAGCTCGCAATGAGCAGTTCTTC. It codes for CASSKLAGARNEQFF.

The CDR3 coding sequence is TGTGCCAGCAGTCCGACTAGTTTGGCCGGGGAGCTGTTTTTT. This translates into CASSPTSLAGELFF. V usage is TRBV27 and J usage is TRBJ2-2, with D perhaps TRBD2 (6 bases). V gave up 5 bases and J gave up 6 bases, with 13 bases separating them. CDR3 length equals 14 residues. CDR1 is MNHEY and CDR2 is SMNVEV in the germline V gene (reference sequence).

The V call is TRBV5-6, the J call TRBJ2-5, with TRBD2 matching over 7 bases. Trimming took 0 bases from V and 4 from J; bases not matched to a gene: 3. The CDR3 loop spans 14 amino acids. The V gene's germline CDR1 is SGHDT and CDR2 YYEEEE. The CDR3 region is CASSLVGGRETQYF. CDR3 nucleotide sequence: TGTGCCAGCAGCTTGGTTGGCGGGAGAGAGACCCAGTACTTC.

The chain recombines TRBV2 with TRBJ2-7, with 8 positions matching TRBD2. Per germline, CDR1 SNHLY and CDR2 FYNNEI. The V gene end was trimmed by 5 bases and the J gene end by 0 bases; junction bases not matched to a gene: 12. The CDR3 runs to 17 residues. Written as DNA, the CDR3 is TGTGCCAGCAGTTGGGGAACTAGCGGATTTATCTCCTACGAGCAGTACTTC. Translating it yields CASSWGTSGFISYEQYF.

This chain joins TRBV4-2 and TRBJ1-2; D is ambiguous. The CDR3 has 15 residues. The V gene lost 0 bases and the J gene lost 6 bases, with 14 bases spanning the gap. Germline values: CDR1 LGHNA, CDR2 YNFKEQ. For the CDR3, the DNA is TGTGCCAGCAGCCAAGATCCCGGCAGGCGAGATGGCTACACCTTC. Translation: CASSQDPGRRDGYTF.

The chain carries TRBV19 and TRBJ1-1; TRBD1 is a possible D gene (5 bases). CDR1 and CDR2 from the germline V gene are LNHDA and SQIVND (reference sequence). The CDR3 is 16 residues long. V was trimmed by 3 bases and J by 5 bases, leaving 19 bases between them. This CDR3 is CASSMGSFGGGTEAFF. The CDR3 DNA sequence: TGTGCCAGTAGTATGGGAAGTTTCGGGGGAGGGACTGAAGCTTTCTTT.